In its sample, the clone carrying this T cell receptor beta chain was seen many times. What it binds is unknown. TCR libraries were built in bulk with a published protocol and specific TCR primers. MiXCR, applied by TCRdb to the PCR reads, yields one record per CDR3 protein. Among about 640,000 distinct CDR3 sequences listed, nearly 20% were seen once. The CDR3 has 16 amino acids. Germline V gene sequence: CDR1 MNHEY, CDR2 SVGEGT. Trimming took off 6 bases at V and 0 bases at J, with 18 bases between the two ends. The data were taken from a study of molecular identifiers for immune sequencing clone quantification. Across the study: Five aliquots were made in replicates from the RNA of 20,000 or 100,000 naive CD8 cells, and four were sequenced. Findings of the study overall: Reportedly, one cell's Jurkat TCR RNA was detected within 1,100,000 naive CD8 cells. The share of molecules held by clones above 20 RNA copies was over 99% in effector cells and under 1% in naive cells.

What was sequenced was naive CD8+ T cells from blood, with Jurkat cell RNA spiked in. The sample's subset: FACS-sorted CD8+CD4-CCR7+CD45RA+ naive T cells. The sequence was obtained from a human donor in good health. Some libraries in this study had Jurkat cell RNA spiked in. This chain links TRBV6-2 or TRBV6-3 with TRBJ2-7; maybe TRBD2 (5 bases). The CDR3 protein is CASRHPGVAYSYEQYF. DNA for the CDR3: TGTGCCAGCAGACACCCCGGGGTAGCCTACTCCTACGAGCAGTACTTC.